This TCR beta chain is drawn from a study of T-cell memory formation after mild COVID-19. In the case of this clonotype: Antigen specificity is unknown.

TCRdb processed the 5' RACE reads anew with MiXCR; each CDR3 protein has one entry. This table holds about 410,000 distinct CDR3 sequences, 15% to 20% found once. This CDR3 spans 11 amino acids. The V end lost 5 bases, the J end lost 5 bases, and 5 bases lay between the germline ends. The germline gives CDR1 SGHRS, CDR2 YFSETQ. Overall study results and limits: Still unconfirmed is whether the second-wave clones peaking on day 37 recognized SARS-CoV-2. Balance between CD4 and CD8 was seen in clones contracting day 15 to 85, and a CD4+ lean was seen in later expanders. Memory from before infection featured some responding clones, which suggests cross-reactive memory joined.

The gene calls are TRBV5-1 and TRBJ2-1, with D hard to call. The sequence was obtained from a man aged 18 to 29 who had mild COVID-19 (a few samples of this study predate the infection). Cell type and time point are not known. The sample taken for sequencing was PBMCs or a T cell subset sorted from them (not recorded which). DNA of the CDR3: TGCGCCAGCAGGTTTAACAATGAGCAGTTCTTC. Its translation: CASRFNNEQFF. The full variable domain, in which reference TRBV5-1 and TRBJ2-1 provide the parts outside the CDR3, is KAGVTQTPRYLIKTRGQQVTLSCSPISGHRSVSWYQQTPGQGLQFLFEYFSETQRNKGNFPGRFSGRQFSNSRSEMNVSTLELGDSALYLCASRFNNEQFFGPGTRLTVL.